This TCR beta chain was sequenced for a study of blood T cell repertoires in COVID-19 (dated by TCRdb to 2019 to 2021). Broadly, across the study: Samples from collaborators originated in the United States, Italy and Spain and spanned both the acute and convalescent phases of COVID-19. The material from the prospective study consisted of cDNA or gDNA derived from T cells, B-cell-depleted T cells, or PBMCs. Deeply sampled blood TCRbeta repertoires from subjects exposed to, actively infected with, or recovered from COVID-19 were included in the dataset. The repertoires were released in a freely available public database meant as a resource for research on the immune response to SARS-CoV-2. Samples were obtained from the ongoing ImmuneRACE study (first 160 participants) and from 1,254 subjects provided by 6 global collaborators. Nearly every sample came with metadata listing a de-identified subject ID, COVID-19 status, age in years and sex. Where available, HLA class I and class II types were taken from metadata supplied by the sample provider and were not determined by assay-based typing.

The immunoSEQ Assay, a bias-controlled multiplex PCR, was used to amplify TCRbeta CDR3 regions from genomic DNA. The study's own analysis went as follows. Within the assay, amplification of reference gene primers was used to estimate how many nucleated cells each sample contained. To quantify the absolute abundance of each unique TCRbeta CDR3 rearrangement, sequence reads were collapsed and filtered. For each sample, productive Simpson clonality was calculated as the square root of Simpson's diversity index across productive rearrangements. Entries here come from immuneACCESS through TCRdb and include only in-frame sequences with V and J called. Some clones fail to appear in such tables; in the studies checked, an unresolved V gene covers under half of the shortfall, and the cause of the remainder is unknown. The D gene and trimming were derived from the DNA, and the V and J assignments and clone size from that table. The sample data list 250,000 to 300,000 clones, and 70% to 90% of these were observed just once. About an eighth of the sample lies in the top ten.

Whole blood was collected in K2EDTA tubes by collaborating institutions according to the institutions' own protocols. For TCRbeta analysis, collaborator samples were shipped as frozen whole blood, as isolated PBMCs, or as DNA extracted from either sample type. Comments on this clone: Its cognate antigen has yet to be identified. No clone much larger than this one lies a single base away; base qualities are absent.

What the work shows at the level of the full study, not this receptor alone: How much clinical and demographic metadata was included differed by source and by participant, and the metadata was provided uncurated.

The CDR3 has 16 amino acids, counting the end cysteine and phenylalanine. The DNA shown is the 48-base CDR3, in frame from base 1. Taken from the germline V gene, the CDR1 and CDR2 loops are SGHRS and YFSETQ. At the junction V is shortened by 0 bases and J by 8 bases, with 15 bases in between. The sequence links TRBV5-1 to TRBJ1-6; the best D guess is TRBD1, with 5 bases matching. The clonotype originates from a woman in her sixties with acute or convalescent COVID-19. Material for sequencing was peripheral blood. The CDR3 in this case is CASSLEGFFSHSPLHF. DNA sequence: TGCGCCAGCAGCTTGGAGGGGTTTTTCAGCCATTCACCCCTCCACTTT.